This T cell receptor beta chain was captured in a study of blood T cell repertoires in COVID-19. On the study more broadly: The United States, Italy and Spain were the sources of the acute and convalescent COVID-19 samples. The analysed material was cDNA or gDNA that came from T cells, B-cell-depleted T cells, or PBMCs.

The germline V gene has CDR1 SGHRS and CDR2 YFSETQ. With V trimmed by 3 bases and J by 5 bases, 8 bases remained unmatched. The CDR3 is 15 amino acids. This clone was picked up one time. The protocol was immunoSEQ multiplex PCR, while the TCRdb copy is restricted to in-frame clones and leaves out a portion. This table has approximately 23,000 clones, approximately 90% appearing once. The chain is built from TRBV5-1 and TRBJ2-1, with 7 bases aligning to TRBD1. The sequence was obtained from a woman over 75 with active COVID-19. The sequenced sample was peripheral blood. CDR3 sequence reads: CASSWTGDYHNEQFF. CDR3 DNA: TGCGCCAGCAGCTGGACAGGAGACTATCACAATGAGCAGTTCTTC.